These T cell receptor beta chains were read from a single sample in a study of CD8+CD57+ T cells in acquired aplastic anemia. Using its own MiXCR run on the reads, TCRdb lists one record per CDR3 protein. The sample lists 120,000 or so distinct CDR3 sequences, about 50% seen once, with roughly 30% in the top ten. Source material: sorted CD4+, CD8+, or CD8+CD57+ T cells (not recorded which) from PBMCs. The receptors were sampled from a human donor with aplastic anemia. CDR3s include the opening cysteine and the closing phenylalanine or tryptophan. A D gene is named only where the DNA matches it firmly. The size entry is marked missing in some rows and otherwise reads once, few, many or a size class.

TRBJ1-2 | many | TRBV12-3/TRBV12-4 | NA | TGTGCCAGCAGTTTAGCCCTTACGGGTTCCTATGGCTACACCTTC | CASSLALTGSYGYTF
TRBJ1-2 | many | TRBV27 | TRBD1 | TGTGCCAGCAGTGACAGGGTCTATGGCTACACCTTC | CASSDRVYGYTF
TRBJ2-7 | many | TRBV6-1 | TRBD1 | TGTGCCAGCATCGAAAAAGGGACAGGATCTCACGAGCAGTACTTC | CASIEKGTGSHEQYF
TRBJ2-3 | NA | TRBV2 | TRBD2 | TGTGCCAGTCAACTAGCGGATACAGATACGCAGTACTTT | CASQLADTDTQYF
TRBJ1-2 | NA | TRBV20-1 | NA | TGCAGTGCTGAGCAGGGGCTAGGCTATGGCTACACCTTC | CSAEQGLGYGYTF
TRBJ2-7 | many | TRBV11-1 | NA | TGTGCCAGCAGCTTAGCGCAAGTCCGACTAGGGACCGACTACGAGCAGTACTTC | CASSLAQVRLGTDYEQYF
TRBJ2-3 | NA | TRBV15 | TRBD2 | TGTGCCACCAGCAGGGGAGGGAGCGTCACAGATACGCAGTATTTT | CATSRGGSVTDTQYF
TRBJ1-1 | NA | TRBV6-5 | NA | TGTGCCAGCAGTTACTCAGAGACACCTATCAAGCCTTTCTTT | CASSYSETPIKPFF
TRBJ2-7 | NA | TRBV2 | NA | TGTGCCACCAGAGAGACAGTGACCTCCTACGAGCAGTACTTC | CATRETVTSYEQYF
TRBJ2-7 | NA | TRBV27 | TRBD1 | TGTGCCAGCAGGCCGACAGGGGGCGCCGAGCAGTACTTC | CASRPTGGAEQYF
TRBJ2-2 | few | TRBV10-2 | NA | TGCGCCAGCAGTGGACCCCACACCGGGGAGCTGTTTTTT | CASSGPHTGELFF
TRBJ2-2 | few | TRBV7-2 | NA | TGTGCCAGCAGCTTCGGGTGGACCGGGGAGCTGTTTTTT | CASSFGWTGELFF
TRBJ1-1 | once | TRBV9 | NA | TGTGCCAGCAGCCCTACGGCAGTCGGCACTGAAGCTTTCTTT | CASSPTAVGTEAFF
TRBJ1-3 | many | TRBV15 | NA | TGTGCCACCAGCAGTCTTCAGGGAAACACCATATATTTT | CATSSLQGNTIYF
TRBJ2-7 | once | TRBV5-5 | NA | TGTGCCAGCAGTCGGGCCCCAGGAACTAGCTCCTACGAGCAGTACTTC | CASSRAPGTSSYEQYF
TRBJ2-3 | NA | TRBV7-8 | TRBD2 | TGTGCCAGCAGCTTAGGGCCCAGCGGGAGTACAGATACGCAGTATTTT | CASSLGPSGSTDTQYF
TRBJ2-7 | few | TRBV15 | TRBD1 | TGTGCCACCAGCAGAGATCAAGGACAGGTCTACGAGCAGTACTTC | CATSRDQGQVYEQYF
TRBJ2-7 | many | TRBV7-2 | NA | TGTGCCAGCAGCGTCTCCTACGAGCAGTACTTC | CASSVSYEQYF
TRBJ2-3 | NA | TRBV2 | NA | TGTGCCAGCGCCAGAAGCACAGATACGCAGTATTTT | CASARSTDTQYF
TRBJ2-2 | many | TRBV5-1 | NA | TGCGCCAGCAGCTTACCAGGGGGGGACACCGGGGAGCTGTTTTTT | CASSLPGGDTGELFF
TRBJ2-3 | NA | TRBV20-1 | NA | TGCAGTGCTACTCCCGGAAGGGGGACAGATACGCAGTATTTT | CSATPGRGTDTQYF
TRBJ1-6 | NA | TRBV10-3 | NA | TGTGCCATCAGTGATGGTCAAGATAATTCACCCCTCCACTTT | CAISDGQDNSPLHF
TRBJ2-5 | few | TRBV10-2 | NA | TGCGCCAGCAGTGTCATCGAAGAGACCCAGTACTTC | CASSVIEETQYF
TRBJ2-2 | NA | TRBV30 | NA | TGTGCCTGGAGTGTGGAAGACCTCGGGGAGCTGTTTTTT | CAWSVEDLGELFF
TRBJ2-3 | NA | TRBV10-3 | TRBD1 | TGTGCCATCAGTAAGAGGTCCGGGACAGGGGGCCCAGATACGCAGTATTTT | CAISKRSGTGGPDTQYF
TRBJ1-5 | NA | TRBV19 | TRBD1 | TGTGCCAGTAGGTATCCGGGACAGGGGATACAGCCCCAGCATTTT | CASRYPGQGIQPQHF
TRBJ2-3 | few | TRBV7-7 | NA | TGTGCTAGCAGCTTAGCGGATGTCGACAGGGTAACAGATACGCAGTATTTT | CASSLADVDRVTDTQYF
TRBJ1-2 | NA | TRBV27 | TRBD1 | TGTGCCAGCTCAAAGGGGGCGAGGTATGGCTGCACCTTC | CASSKGARYGCTF
TRBJ2-7 | NA | TRBV15 | NA | TGTGCCACCGGATCCACGCGGACAGTCTACGAGCAGTACTTC | CATGSTRTVYEQYF
TRBJ2-3 | NA | TRBV20-1 | TRBD2 | TGCAGTGCTAGAGATCTACTAGCGGGACGCACAGATACGCAGTATTTT | CSARDLLAGRTDTQYF
TRBJ2-7 | once | TRBV7-6 | NA | TGTGCCAGCAGCGCGCTTTATACAGATTACGAGCAGTACTTC | CASSALYTDYEQYF
TRBJ2-6 | NA | TRBV2 | NA | TGTGCCAGTGGGGGCCGACCCTCTGGGGCCAACGTCCTGACTTTC | CASGGRPSGANVLTF
TRBJ2-7 | few | TRBV2 | TRBD1 | TGTGCCAGCAGCGAAATCGGACAGGGAGACTACGAGCAGTACTTC | CASSEIGQGDYEQYF
TRBJ2-7 | NA | TRBV20-1 | TRBD1 | TGCAGTGCGCAGGACAGGGACTCCTACGAGCAGTACTTC | CSAQDRDSYEQYF
TRBJ1-1 | once | TRBV29-1 | NA | TGCAGCGTTGCAGGGGAGGGCACTGAAGCTTTCTTT | CSVAGEGTEAFF
TRBJ2-3 | NA | TRBV5-1 | NA | TGCGCCAGCAGCTTTCCAAACACAGATACGCAGTATTTT | CASSFPNTDTQYF
TRBJ2-7 | NA | TRBV19 | NA | TGTGCCAGTAGTAAGGGGTACGAGCAGTACTTC | CASSKGYEQYF
TRBJ2-7 | NA | TRBV2 | NA | TGTGCCAGCAGTGGAATACTGAGGCCTTACGAGCAGTACTTC | CASSGILRPYEQYF
TRBJ2-1 | NA | TRBV7-2 | NA | TGTGCCAGCAGCTCCGGAGCTGGTTTCCAGTTCTTC | CASSSGAGFQFF
TRBJ2-5 | NA | TRBV7-9 | TRBD1 | TGTGCCAGCAGCCTAGACAGGGTCGAAGAGACCCAGTACTTC | CASSLDRVEETQYF
TRBJ1-1 | few | TRBV10-3 | NA | TGTGCCATCAGTGAGTCGATGGACACTGAAGCTTTCTTT | CAISESMDTEAFF
TRBJ1-2 | NA | TRBV7-8 | NA | TGTGCCAGCAGCTTAGTTGGGGGAGGCTACACCTTC | CASSLVGGGYTF
TRBJ1-5 | NA | TRBV9 | NA | TGTGCCAGCAGCGAGGGGTGGGACAATCAGCCCCAGCATTTT | CASSEGWDNQPQHF
TRBJ2-7 | NA | TRBV13 | TRBD2 | TGTGCCGGCAGCCCCGGAGGTAGCGGGAGTGTGTACGAGCAGTACTTC | CAGSPGGSGSVYEQYF
TRBJ2-3 | once | TRBV2 | NA | TGTGCCAGCAGTGGATCTGGGGCCGGGGGCACAGATACGCAGTATTTT | CASSGSGAGGTDTQYF
TRBJ1-1 | once | TRBV19 | NA | TGTGCCAGTAGTACCGCGGGACAGAACACTGAAGCTTTCTTT | CASSTAGQNTEAFF
TRBJ1-1 | NA | TRBV7-9 | NA | TGTGCCAGCACCCAGGCGAACACTGAAGCTTTCTTT | CASTQANTEAFF
TRBJ2-7 | NA | TRBV2 | NA | TGTGCCAGCAGTGAAGGGACCGGCTACGAGCAGTACTTC | CASSEGTGYEQYF